This TCR beta chain comes out of a study of Tregs in tolerant kidney transplant recipients. Method: immunoSEQ multiplex PCR; TCRdb's copy keeps in-frame clones and lacks some. The data hold some 62,000 clones, with roughly 98% observed a single time. Germline CDR1 reads SGHTA; CDR2 reads FQGNSA. V was clipped by 5 bases and J by 0 bases, with 10 bases between them. CDR3 length: 14 amino acids. This material consisted of Tregs from blood, taken before the transplant. The origin of this receptor is a human donor who received a combined kidney and bone marrow transplant. V usage is TRBV7-2 and J usage is TRBJ1-1, with TRBD1 as a possible D gene (6 bases). The CDR3 nucleotides are TGTGCCAGCAGCCCGGACAGATTGAACACTGAAGCTTTCTTT. The encoded protein is CASSPDRLNTEAFF.